Following are 10 T cell receptor beta chains from one sample sequenced in a study of PD-1 blockade in classical Hodgkin lymphoma. Clones were sequenced by immunoSEQ multiplex PCR, and TCRdb holds only the in-frame ones, with some missing. Of tens of thousands of clones listed, approximately 76% are singletons. Time point here: cycle 4 day 1 (C4D1), after less than 7 weeks of nivolumab. Each of the patients experienced relapse following autologous stem cell transplantation, and their brentuximab vedotin exposure differed. This specimen consisted of peripheral blood mononuclear cells (PBMCs), obtained before the fourth cycle of nivolumab. The origin of the receptors is a human donor with classical Hodgkin lymphoma.

CDR3 in DNA: TGCGCCAGCAGCCCGACCAACCCGGCTATCACCGGGGAGCTGTTTTTT. Its protein product is CASSPTNPAITGELFF. The chain couples TRBV4-1 to TRBJ2-2; D call uncertain. The CDR3 has 16 amino acids. With 4 bases removed from V and 4 bases from J, the gap between germline ends came to 16 bases. The germline CDR1 and CDR2 sequences are MGHRA and YSYEKL.

The gene calls are TRBV2 and TRBJ1-1; no clear D gene. Germline CDR1 is SNHLY and CDR2 is FYNNEI. The CDR3 is 13 amino acids. The germline V and J ends were trimmed by 5 bases and 4 bases, with 11 bases remaining between them. DNA of the CDR3: TGTGCCAGCAGTTCCGACACCTTCACTGAAGCTTTCTTT. This gives the protein CASSSDTFTEAFF.

The CDR3 is CASSDGTKKDGNQPQHF. The CDR3 DNA sequence: TGCGCCAGCAGTGACGGGACAAAGAAGGATGGCAATCAGCCCCAGCATTTT. The chain uses TRBV10-1 and TRBJ1-5; D may be TRBD1 (6 bases). The CDR3 is 17 residues long. From germline, CDR1 is WNHNN and CDR2 SYGVQD (reference sequence). V was shortened by 3 bases and J by 2 bases, with 17 bases between the two germline ends.

The CDR3 protein is CASRDWNEQFF. CDR3 sequence (DNA): TGTGCCAGCAGGGACTGGAATGAGCAGTTCTTC. The chain employs TRBV5-5 and TRBJ2-1; TRBD2 is a possible D gene (5 bases). Germline V lookup: CDR1 SGHKS, CDR2 YYEKEE (reference sequence). V gave up 5 bases and J gave up 7 bases, with 7 bases separating them. The CDR3 extends over 11 amino acids.

J is TRBJ2-7 and V is TRBV11-1, with 10 nucleotides matching TRBD1. The V and J ends lost 10 bases and 7 bases, in that order; junction bases with no gene match: 4. This CDR3 has 11 residues. In germline, CDR1 is SGHAT, CDR2 FQDESV (reference sequence). Here the CDR3 DNA reads TGTGCCACTGACAGGGGGCAAGAGCAGTACTTC. It yields the protein CATDRGQEQYF.

The V and J genes are TRBV5-1 and TRBJ2-5; D is unclear. V was trimmed by 7 bases and J by 3 bases, leaving 16 bases between them. Germline assignment: CDR1 SGHRS and CDR2 YFSETQ. This CDR3 has 14 residues. The CDR3 reads CASSNSRAEETQYF. The CDR3 nucleotides are TGCGCCAGCTCCAACTCCCGGGCCGAAGAGACCCAGTACTTC.

The chain has TRBV15 and TRBJ1-5; D gene uncertain. Trimming cost V 3 bases and J 6 bases, with 12 bases left between them. The CDR3 has 14 residues. Germline CDR1 is LNHNV and CDR2 is YYDKDF (reference sequence). CDR3 sequence (DNA): TGTGCCACCAGCAGGCCCCTTTTGGGTCAGCCCCAGCATTTT. Protein: CATSRPLLGQPQHF.

The chain uses TRBV27 and TRBJ2-7; 7 nucleotides agree with TRBD1. J gave up 3 bases and V 5 bases, and 7 bases lay outside the gene matches. This CDR3 has 14 amino acids. Germline V lookup: CDR1 MNHEY, CDR2 SMNVEV (reference sequence). CDR3 sequence: CASSLQTGSYEQYF. Written as DNA, the CDR3 is TGTGCCAGCAGTCTCCAGACAGGGAGCTACGAGCAGTACTTC.

The chain has TRBV5-6 and TRBJ1-2; 8 nucleotides align to TRBD1. Germline V gene sequence: CDR1 SGHDT, CDR2 YYEEEE. This CDR3 has 15 residues. The junction had 5 bases not matched to a gene; V was cut back by 0 bases and J by 4 bases. CDR3 sequence (DNA): TGTGCCAGCAGCTTGGAGACAGGGGCCGGCTATGGCTACACCTTC. The encoded protein is CASSLETGAGYGYTF.

The chain recombines TRBV6-1 with TRBJ2-7; a weak D match, TRBD1 (6 bases). There are 15 residues in the CDR3. CDR1 is MNHNS and CDR2 is SASEGT in the germline V gene. V lost 8 bases and J lost 1, with 18 bases in between. The CDR3 loop is CASPKGDRLSYEQYF. The CDR3 nucleotides read TGTGCCAGCCCGAAAGGAGACAGGTTATCCTACGAGCAGTACTTC.